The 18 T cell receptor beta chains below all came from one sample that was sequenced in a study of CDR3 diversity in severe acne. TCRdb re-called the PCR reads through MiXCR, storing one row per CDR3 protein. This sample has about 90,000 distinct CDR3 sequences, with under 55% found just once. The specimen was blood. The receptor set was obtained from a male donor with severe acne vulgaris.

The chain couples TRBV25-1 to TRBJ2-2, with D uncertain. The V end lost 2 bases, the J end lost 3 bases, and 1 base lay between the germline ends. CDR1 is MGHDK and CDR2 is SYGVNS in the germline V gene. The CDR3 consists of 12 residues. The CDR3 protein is CASSEDTGELFF. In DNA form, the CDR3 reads TGTGCCAGCAGTGAAGACACCGGGGAGCTGTTTTTT.

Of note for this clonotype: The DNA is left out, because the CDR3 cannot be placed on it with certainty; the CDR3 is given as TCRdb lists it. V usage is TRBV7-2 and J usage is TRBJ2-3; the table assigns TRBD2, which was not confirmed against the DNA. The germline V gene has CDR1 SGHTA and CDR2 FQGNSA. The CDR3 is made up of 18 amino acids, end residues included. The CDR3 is CDSSFYICSAGSVSTQYF.

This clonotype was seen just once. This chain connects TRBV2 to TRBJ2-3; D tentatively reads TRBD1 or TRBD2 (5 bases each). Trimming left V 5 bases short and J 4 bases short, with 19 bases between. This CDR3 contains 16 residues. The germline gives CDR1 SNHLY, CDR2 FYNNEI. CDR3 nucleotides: TGTGCCAGCAGTCCCCCGAGGCGTCGGGGCCCAGATACGCAGTATTTT. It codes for CASSPPRRRGPDTQYF. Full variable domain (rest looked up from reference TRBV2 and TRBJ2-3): EPEVTQTPSHQVTQMGQEVILRCVPISNHLYFYWYRQILGQKVEFLVSFYNNEISEKSEIFDDQFSVERPDGSNFTLKIRSTKLEDSAMYFCASSPPRRRGPDTQYFGPGTRLTVL.

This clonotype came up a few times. CDR3 nucleotide sequence: TGTGCCAGCGGGAGGACGGAGACAGGGGAAGCTTTCTTT. It is translated as CASGRTETGEAFF. This sequence joins TRBV19 and TRBJ1-1; 7 nucleotides agree with TRBD1. After removal of 9 bases from V and 8 bases from J, the junction contained 12 bases not matched to a gene. The CDR3 extends over 13 amino acids. Germline loops: CDR1 LNHDA, CDR2 SQIVND (reference sequence). The complete variable domain, with remaining parts taken from reference TRBV19 and TRBJ1-1, reads DGGITQSPKYLFRKEGQNVTLSCEQNLNHDAMYWYRQDPGQGLRLIYYSQIVNDFQKGDIAEGYSVSREKKESFPLTVTSAQKNPTAFYLCASGRTETGEAFFGQGTRLTVV.

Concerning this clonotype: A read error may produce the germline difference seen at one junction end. CDR3 in DNA: TGTGCTAGCAGCCGGGACCGCCATGGTGAGCAGTACTTC. Translating it yields CASSRDRHGEQYF. V is TRBV7-7 and J is TRBJ2-7; perhaps D is TRBD1 or TRBD2 (5 bases each). CDR3 length equals 13 residues. Germline CDR1 and CDR2: SSHAT and FNYEAQ (reference sequence). Supplemented by reference TRBV7-7 and TRBJ2-7, the full variable domain reads GAGVSQSPRYKVTKRGQDVTLRCDPISSHATLYWYQQALGQGPEFLTYFNYEAQPDKSGLPSDRFSAERPEGSISTLTIQRTEQRDSAMYRCASSRDRHGEQYFGPGTRLTVT.

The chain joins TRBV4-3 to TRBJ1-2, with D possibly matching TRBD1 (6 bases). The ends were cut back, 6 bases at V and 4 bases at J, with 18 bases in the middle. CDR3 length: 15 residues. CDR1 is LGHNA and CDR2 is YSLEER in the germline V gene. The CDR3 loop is CASRSTGRTGYGYTF. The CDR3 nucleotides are TGCGCCAGCAGGTCGACAGGCCGCACTGGCTATGGCTACACCTTC.

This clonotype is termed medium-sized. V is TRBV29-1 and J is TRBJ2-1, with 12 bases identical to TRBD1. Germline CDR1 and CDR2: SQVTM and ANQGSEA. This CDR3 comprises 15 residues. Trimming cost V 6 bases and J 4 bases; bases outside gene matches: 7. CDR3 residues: CSVALGQGAYNEQFF. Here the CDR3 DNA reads TGCAGCGTAGCTCTGGGACAGGGGGCGTACAATGAGCAGTTCTTC.

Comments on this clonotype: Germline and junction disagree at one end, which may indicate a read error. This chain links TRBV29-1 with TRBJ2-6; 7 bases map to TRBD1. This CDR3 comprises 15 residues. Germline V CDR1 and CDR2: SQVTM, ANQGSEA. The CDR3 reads CNVEEGAHGANVLTF. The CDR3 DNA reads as TGCAACGTTGAAGAGGGGGCGCACGGGGCCAACGTCCTGACTTTC.

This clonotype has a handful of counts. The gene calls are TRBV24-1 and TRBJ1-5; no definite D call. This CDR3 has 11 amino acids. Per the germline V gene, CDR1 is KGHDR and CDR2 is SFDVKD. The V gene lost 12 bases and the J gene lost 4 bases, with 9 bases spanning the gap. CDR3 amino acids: CASALNQPQHF. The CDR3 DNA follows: TGTGCCTCCGCCCTTAATCAGCCCCAGCATTTT.

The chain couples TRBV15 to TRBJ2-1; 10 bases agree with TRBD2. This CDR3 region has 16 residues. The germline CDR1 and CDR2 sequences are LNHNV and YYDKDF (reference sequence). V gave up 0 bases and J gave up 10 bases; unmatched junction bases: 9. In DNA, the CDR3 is TGTGCCACCAGCAGAGATCTAAGGACTAGCGGAACAGAGCAGTTCTTC. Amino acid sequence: CATSRDLRTSGTEQFF.

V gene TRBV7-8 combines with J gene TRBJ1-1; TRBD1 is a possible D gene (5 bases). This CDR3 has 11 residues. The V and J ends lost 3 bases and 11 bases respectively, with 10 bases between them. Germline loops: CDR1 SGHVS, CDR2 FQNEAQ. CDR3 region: CASSLETEAFF. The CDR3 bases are TGTGCCAGCAGCTTGGAGACAGAGGCTTTCTTT.

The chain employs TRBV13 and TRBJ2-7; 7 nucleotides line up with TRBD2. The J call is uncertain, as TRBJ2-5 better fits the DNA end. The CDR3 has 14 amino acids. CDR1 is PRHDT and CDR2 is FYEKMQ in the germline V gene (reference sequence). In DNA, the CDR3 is TGTGCCAGCAGCCACGGACTAGGTGGAGAGACCCAGTACTTC. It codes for CASSHGLGGETQYF.

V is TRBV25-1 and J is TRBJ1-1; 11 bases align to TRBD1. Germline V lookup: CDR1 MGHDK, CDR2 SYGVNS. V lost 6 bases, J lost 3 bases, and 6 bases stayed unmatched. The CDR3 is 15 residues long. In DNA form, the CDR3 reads TGTGCCAGCAGCTCAACGGGACAGGGGGACACTGAAGCTTTCTTT. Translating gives CASSSTGQGDTEAFF.

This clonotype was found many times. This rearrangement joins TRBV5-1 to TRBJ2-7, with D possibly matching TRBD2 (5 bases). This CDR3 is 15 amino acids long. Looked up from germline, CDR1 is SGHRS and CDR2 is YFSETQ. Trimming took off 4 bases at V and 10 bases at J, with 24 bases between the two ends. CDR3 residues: CASSPIQPHGELQYF. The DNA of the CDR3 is TGCGCCAGCAGCCCGATTCAACCCCACGGGGAGCTTCAGTACTTC.

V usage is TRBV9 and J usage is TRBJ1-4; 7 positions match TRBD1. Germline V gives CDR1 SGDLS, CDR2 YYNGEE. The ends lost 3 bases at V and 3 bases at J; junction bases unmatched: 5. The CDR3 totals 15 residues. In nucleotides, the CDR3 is TGTGCCAGCAGCGCCGACAGGGTGGCTAATGAAAAACTGTTTTTT. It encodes CASSADRVANEKLFF.

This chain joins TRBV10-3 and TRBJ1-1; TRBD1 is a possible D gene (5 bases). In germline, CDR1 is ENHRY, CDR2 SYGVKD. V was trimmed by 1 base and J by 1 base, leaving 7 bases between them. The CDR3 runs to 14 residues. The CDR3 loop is CAISEFRANTEAFF. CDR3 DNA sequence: TGTGCCATCAGTGAGTTCAGGGCGAACACTGAAGCTTTCTTT.

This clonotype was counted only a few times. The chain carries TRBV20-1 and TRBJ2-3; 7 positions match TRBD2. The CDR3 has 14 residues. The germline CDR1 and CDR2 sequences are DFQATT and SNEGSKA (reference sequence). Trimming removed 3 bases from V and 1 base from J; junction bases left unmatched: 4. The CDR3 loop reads CSASGRSGTDTQYF. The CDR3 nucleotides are TGCAGTGCTAGCGGGAGGTCTGGCACAGATACGCAGTATTTT.

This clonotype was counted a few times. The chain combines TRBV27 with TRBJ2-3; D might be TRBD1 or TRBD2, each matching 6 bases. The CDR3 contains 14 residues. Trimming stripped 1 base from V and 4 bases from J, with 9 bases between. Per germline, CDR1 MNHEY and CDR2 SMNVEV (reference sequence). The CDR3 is CASSLLEGADTQYF. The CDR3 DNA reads TGTGCCAGCAGTTTATTGGAGGGGGCAGATACGCAGTATTTT.